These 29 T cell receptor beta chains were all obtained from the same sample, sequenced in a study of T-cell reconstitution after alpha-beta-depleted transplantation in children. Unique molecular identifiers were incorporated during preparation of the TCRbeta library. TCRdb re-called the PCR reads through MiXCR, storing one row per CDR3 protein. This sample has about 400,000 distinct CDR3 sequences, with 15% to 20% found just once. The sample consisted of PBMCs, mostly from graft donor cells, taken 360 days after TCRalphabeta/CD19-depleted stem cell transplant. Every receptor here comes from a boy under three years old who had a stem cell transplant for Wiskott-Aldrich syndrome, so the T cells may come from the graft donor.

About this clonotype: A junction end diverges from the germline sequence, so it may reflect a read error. CDR3 residues: CASSLAYGTGHYELYF. As DNA, the CDR3 is TGTGCCAGCAGCTTGGCATACGGGACAGGTCACTACGAGCTGTACTTC. The chain combines TRBV7-9 with TRBJ2-7, with TRBD1 matching over 8 bases. The CDR3 runs 16 residues. Germline V CDR1 and CDR2: SEHNR, FQNEAQ (reference sequence). Full variable domain (outside the CDR3, taken from reference TRBV7-9 and TRBJ2-7): DTGVSQNPRHKITKRGQNVTFRCDPISEHNRLYWYRQTLGQGPEFLTYFQNEAQLEKSRLLSDRFSAERPKGSFSTLEIQRTEQGDSAMYLCASSLAYGTGHYELYFGPGTRLTVT.

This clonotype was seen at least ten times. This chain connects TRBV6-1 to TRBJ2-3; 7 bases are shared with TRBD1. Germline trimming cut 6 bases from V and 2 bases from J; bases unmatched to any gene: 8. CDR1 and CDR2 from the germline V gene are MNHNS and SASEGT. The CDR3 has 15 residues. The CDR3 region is CASRTRQGLTDTQYF. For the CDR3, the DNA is TGTGCCAGCAGAACCAGACAGGGCCTCACAGATACGCAGTATTTT.

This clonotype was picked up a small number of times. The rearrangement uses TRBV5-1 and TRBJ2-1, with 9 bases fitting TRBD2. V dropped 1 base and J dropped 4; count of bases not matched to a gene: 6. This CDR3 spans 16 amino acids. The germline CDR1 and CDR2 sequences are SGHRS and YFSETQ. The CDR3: CASSLLLAGTYNEQFF. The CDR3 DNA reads TGCGCCAGCAGCTTGCTCCTAGCGGGAACTTACAATGAGCAGTTCTTC.

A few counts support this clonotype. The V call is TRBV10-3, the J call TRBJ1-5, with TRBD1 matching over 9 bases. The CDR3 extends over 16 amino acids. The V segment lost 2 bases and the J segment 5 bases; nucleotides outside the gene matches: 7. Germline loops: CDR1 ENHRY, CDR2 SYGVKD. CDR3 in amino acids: CAISERQGGIDQPQHF. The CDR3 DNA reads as TGTGCCATCAGTGAGAGACAGGGGGGTATTGATCAGCCCCAGCATTTT.

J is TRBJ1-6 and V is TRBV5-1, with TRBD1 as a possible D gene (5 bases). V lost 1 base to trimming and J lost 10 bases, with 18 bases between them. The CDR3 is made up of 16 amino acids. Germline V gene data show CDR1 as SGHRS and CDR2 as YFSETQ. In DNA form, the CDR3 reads TGCGCCAGCAGCTTGCGTACAGGTAGTGGAGAATCACCCCTCCACTTT. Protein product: CASSLRTGSGESPLHF.

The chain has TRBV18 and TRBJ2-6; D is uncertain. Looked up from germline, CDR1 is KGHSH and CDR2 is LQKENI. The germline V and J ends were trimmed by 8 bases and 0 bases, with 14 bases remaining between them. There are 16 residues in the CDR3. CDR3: CASRQKGNSGANVLTF. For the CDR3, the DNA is TGTGCCAGCCGACAAAAGGGCAACTCTGGGGCCAACGTCCTGACTTTC. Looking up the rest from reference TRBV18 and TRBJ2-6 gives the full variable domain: NAGVMQNPRHLVRRRGQEARLRCSPMKGHSHVYWYRQLPEEGLKFMVYLQKENIIDESGMPKERFSAEFPKEGPSILRIQQVVRGDSAAYFCASRQKGNSGANVLTFGAGSRLTVL.

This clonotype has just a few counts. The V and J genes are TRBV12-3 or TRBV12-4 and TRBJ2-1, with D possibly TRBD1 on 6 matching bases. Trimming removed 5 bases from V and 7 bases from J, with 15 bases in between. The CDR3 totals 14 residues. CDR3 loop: CASSQTGGINEQFF. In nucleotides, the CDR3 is TGTGCCAGCAGTCAGACAGGTGGGATTAATGAGCAGTTCTTC.

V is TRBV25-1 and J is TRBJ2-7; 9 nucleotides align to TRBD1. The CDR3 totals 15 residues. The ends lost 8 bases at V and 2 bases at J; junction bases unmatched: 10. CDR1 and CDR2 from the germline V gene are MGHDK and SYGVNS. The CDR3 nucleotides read TGTGCCAGCGAGCCGCACGGGACAGGGCCCTACGAGCAGTACTTC. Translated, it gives CASEPHGTGPYEQYF.

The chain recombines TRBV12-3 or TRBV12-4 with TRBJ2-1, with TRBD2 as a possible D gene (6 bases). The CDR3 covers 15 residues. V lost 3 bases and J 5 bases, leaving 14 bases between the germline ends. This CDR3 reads CASSFWDFLNNEQFF. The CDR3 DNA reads TGTGCCAGCAGTTTTTGGGACTTCCTTAACAATGAGCAGTTCTTC.

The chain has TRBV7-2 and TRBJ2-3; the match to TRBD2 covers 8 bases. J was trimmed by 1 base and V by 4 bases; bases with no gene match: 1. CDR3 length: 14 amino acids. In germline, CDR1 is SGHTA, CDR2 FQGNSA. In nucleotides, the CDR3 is TGTGCCAGCAGCTCACTAGCGGGCACAGATACGCAGTATTTT. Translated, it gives CASSSLAGTDTQYF.

DNA for the CDR3: TGCAGTGCTAGGCCGCCCCAAGCTCACTTGACAAACAATGAGCAGTTCTTC. Translated, it gives CSARPPQAHLTNNEQFF. The rearrangement links TRBV20-1 to TRBJ2-1; D is undetermined. The V gene's germline CDR1 is DFQATT and CDR2 SNEGSKA (reference sequence). The CDR3 contains 17 residues. V was pared by 3 bases and J by 5 bases, with 23 bases between.

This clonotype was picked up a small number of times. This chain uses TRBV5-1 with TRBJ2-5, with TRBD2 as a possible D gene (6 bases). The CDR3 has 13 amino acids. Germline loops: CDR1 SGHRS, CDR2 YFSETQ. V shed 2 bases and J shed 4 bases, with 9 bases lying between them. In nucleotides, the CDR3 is TGCGCCAGCAGCTTTGACGGGAGAGAGACCCAGTACTTC. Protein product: CASSFDGRETQYF. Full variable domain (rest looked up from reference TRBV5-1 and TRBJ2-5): KAGVTQTPRYLIKTRGQQVTLSCSPISGHRSVSWYQQTPGQGLQFLFEYFSETQRNKGNFPGRFSGRQFSNSRSEMNVSTLELGDSALYLCASSFDGRETQYFGPGTRLLVL.

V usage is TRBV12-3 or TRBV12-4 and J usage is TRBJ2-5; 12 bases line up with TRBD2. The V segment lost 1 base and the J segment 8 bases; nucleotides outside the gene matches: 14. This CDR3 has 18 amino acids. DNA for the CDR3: TGTGCCAGCAGTTTAGTGGGGTCGACTAGCGGGAGCTTCGTAACCCAGTACTTC. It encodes CASSLVGSTSGSFVTQYF.

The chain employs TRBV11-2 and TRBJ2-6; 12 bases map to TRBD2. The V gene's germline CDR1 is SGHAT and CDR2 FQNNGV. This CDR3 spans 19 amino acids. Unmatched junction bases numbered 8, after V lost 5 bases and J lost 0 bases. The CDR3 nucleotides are TGTGCCAGCAGCCCCCGACTAGCGGGGGCGAGCTCTGGGGCCAACGTCCTGACTTTC. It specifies CASSPRLAGASSGANVLTF.

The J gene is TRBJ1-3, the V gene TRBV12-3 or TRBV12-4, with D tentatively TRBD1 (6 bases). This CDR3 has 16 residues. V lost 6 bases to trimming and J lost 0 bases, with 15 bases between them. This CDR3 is CASRSGQLFSGNTIYF. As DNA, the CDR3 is TGTGCCAGCAGATCCGGACAGCTTTTCTCTGGAAACACCATATATTTT.

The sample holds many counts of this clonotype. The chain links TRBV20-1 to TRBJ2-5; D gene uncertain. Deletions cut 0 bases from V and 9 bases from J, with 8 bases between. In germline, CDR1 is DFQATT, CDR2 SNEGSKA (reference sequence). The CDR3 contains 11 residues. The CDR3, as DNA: TGCAGTGCTAGAGATTCCTGGTCCCAGTACTTC. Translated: CSARDSWSQYF.

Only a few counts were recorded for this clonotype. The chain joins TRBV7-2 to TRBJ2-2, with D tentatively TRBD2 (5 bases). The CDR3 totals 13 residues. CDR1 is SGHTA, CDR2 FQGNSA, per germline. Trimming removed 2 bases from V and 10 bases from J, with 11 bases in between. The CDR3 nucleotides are TGTGCCAGCAGCTTAATCCGAGCGGAGGAGCTGTTTTTT. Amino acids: CASSLIRAEELFF.

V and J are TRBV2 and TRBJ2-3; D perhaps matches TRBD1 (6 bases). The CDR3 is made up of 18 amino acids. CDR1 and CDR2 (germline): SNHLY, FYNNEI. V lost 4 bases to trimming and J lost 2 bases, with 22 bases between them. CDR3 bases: TGTGCCAGCAGTGTAAGGTCCGGGACATCTACCTTCACAGATACGCAGTATTTT. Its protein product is CASSVRSGTSTFTDTQYF.

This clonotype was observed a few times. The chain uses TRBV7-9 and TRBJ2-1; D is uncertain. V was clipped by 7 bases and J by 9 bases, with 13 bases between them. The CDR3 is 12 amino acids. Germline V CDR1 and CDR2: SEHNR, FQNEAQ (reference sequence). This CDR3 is CASIPPGGEQFF. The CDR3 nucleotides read TGTGCCAGCATCCCGCCGGGTGGTGAGCAGTTCTTC.

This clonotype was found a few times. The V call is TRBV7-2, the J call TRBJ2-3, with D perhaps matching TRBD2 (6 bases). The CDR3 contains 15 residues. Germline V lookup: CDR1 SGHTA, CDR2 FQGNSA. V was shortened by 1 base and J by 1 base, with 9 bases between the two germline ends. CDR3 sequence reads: CASSLDGLRTDTQYF. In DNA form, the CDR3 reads TGTGCCAGCAGCTTAGATGGACTACGCACAGATACGCAGTATTTT.

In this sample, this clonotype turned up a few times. The CDR3 is CASNLAGARGEQYF. The CDR3 DNA sequence: TGTGCCAGCAACCTAGCGGGAGCCCGTGGAGAGCAGTACTTC. V gene TRBV12-3 or TRBV12-4 combines with J gene TRBJ2-7; 10 bases fit TRBD2. CDR3 length: 14 amino acids. J gave up 7 bases and V 7 bases, and 10 bases lay outside the gene matches.

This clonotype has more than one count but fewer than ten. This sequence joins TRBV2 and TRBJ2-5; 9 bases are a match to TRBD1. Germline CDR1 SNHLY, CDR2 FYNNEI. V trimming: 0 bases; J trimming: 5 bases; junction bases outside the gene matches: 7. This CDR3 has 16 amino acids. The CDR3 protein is CASSEANRGPWETQYF. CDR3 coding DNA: TGTGCCAGCAGTGAAGCGAACAGGGGGCCTTGGGAGACCCAGTACTTC.

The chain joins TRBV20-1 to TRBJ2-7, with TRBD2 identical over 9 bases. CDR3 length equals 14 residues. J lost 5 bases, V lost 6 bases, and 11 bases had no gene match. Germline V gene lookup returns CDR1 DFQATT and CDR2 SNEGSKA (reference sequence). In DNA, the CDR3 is TGCAGTGCCCTTAGCGGGAGTCGAAGGAACGAGCAGTACTTC. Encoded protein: CSALSGSRRNEQYF.

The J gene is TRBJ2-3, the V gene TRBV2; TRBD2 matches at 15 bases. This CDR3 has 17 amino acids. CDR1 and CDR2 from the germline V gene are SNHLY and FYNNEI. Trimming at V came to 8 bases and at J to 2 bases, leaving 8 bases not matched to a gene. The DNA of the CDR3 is TGTGCCAGCGGATCCGGGACTAGCGGGGGGACCACAGATACGCAGTATTTT. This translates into CASGSGTSGGTTDTQYF.

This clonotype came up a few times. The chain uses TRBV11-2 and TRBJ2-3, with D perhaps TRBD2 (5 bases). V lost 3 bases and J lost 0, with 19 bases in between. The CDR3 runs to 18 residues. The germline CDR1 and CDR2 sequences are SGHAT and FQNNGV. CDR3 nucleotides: TGTGCCAGCAGCTTGGGTAACGGGGAACTCCCTAGCACAGATACGCAGTATTTT. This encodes CASSLGNGELPSTDTQYF.

CDR3 nucleotide sequence: TGTGCCAGCAGTGCGGAAGGGACCTACACAGATACGCAGTATTTT. Translated: CASSAEGTYTDTQYF. This sequence joins TRBV2 and TRBJ2-3, with D perhaps given as TRBD1 or TRBD2 (5 bases each). Germline loops: CDR1 SNHLY, CDR2 FYNNEI. The CDR3 contains 15 residues. Trimming cost V 4 bases and J 2 bases, with 13 bases left between them. The whole variable domain, filled in from reference TRBV2 and TRBJ2-3, reads EPEVTQTPSHQVTQMGQEVILRCVPISNHLYFYWYRQILGQKVEFLVSFYNNEISEKSEIFDDQFSVERPDGSNFTLKIRSTKLEDSAMYFCASSAEGTYTDTQYFGPGTRLTVL.

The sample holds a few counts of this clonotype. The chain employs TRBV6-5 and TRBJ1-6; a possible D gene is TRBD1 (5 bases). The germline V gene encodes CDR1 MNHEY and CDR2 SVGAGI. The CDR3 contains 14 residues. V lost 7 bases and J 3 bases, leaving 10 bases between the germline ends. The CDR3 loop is CASKGRDYNSPLHF. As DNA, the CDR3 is TGTGCCAGCAAGGGCAGGGACTATAATTCACCCCTCCACTTT.

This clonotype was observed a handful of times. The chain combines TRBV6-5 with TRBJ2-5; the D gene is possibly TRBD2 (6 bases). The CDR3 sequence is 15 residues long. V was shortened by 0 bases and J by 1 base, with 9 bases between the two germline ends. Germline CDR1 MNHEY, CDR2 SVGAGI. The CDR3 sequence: CASSYSLRGQETQYF. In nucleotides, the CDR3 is TGTGCCAGCAGTTACTCGTTGCGGGGCCAAGAGACCCAGTACTTC.

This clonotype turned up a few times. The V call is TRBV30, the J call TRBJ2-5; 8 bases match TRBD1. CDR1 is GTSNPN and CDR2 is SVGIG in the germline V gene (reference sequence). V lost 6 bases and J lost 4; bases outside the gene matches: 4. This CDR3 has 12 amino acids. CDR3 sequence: CACRGLGETQYF. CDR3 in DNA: TGTGCCTGCAGGGGGCTGGGAGAGACCCAGTACTTC.